Given below is one T cell receptor beta chain in context. Its specificity is unknown. The method was immunoSEQ multiplex PCR; TCRdb's version includes in-frame clones alone and lacks a portion of them. The sample lists tens of thousands of clones; approximately 89% were seen once. These data belong to a study of OX40 agonist ivuxolimab in advanced cancers. Overall study findings and caveats: More expanded clones were found, on average, in CD8+ than in CD4+ T cells.

The CDR3 has 16 amino acids. Germline CDR1 and CDR2: SEHNR and FQNEAQ (reference sequence). Trimming removed 5 bases at V and 1 base at J, with 15 bases between. If patients had autoimmune disease history or systemic immunosuppression, they were excluded. Sequencing was performed on CD4+ or CD8+ T cells sorted from blood, taken in a trial of the OX40 agonist ivuxolimab. This clonotype was sampled from an adult with an advanced solid tumor such as melanoma, head and neck, liver or kidney cancer. The rearrangement uses TRBV7-9 and TRBJ2-1, with a weak D call TRBD1 (6 bases). As DNA, the CDR3 is TGTGCCAGCAGCCCAAAGGGGGTAGGTTCCTACAATGAGCAGTTCTTC. The encoded protein is CASSPKGVGSYNEQFF.